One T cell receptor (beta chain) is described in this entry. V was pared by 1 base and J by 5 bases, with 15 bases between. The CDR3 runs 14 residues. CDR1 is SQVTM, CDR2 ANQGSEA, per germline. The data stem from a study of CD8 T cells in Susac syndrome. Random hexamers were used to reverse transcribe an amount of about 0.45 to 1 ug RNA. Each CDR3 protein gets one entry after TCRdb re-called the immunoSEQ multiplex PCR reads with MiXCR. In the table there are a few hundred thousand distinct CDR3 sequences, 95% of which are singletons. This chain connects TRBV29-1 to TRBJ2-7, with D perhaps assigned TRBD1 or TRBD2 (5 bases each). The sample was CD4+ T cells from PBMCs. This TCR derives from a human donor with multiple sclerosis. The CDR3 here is CSVEAGTQSHEQYF. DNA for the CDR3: TGCAGCGTTGAAGCGGGGACCCAAAGTCACGAGCAGTACTTC.